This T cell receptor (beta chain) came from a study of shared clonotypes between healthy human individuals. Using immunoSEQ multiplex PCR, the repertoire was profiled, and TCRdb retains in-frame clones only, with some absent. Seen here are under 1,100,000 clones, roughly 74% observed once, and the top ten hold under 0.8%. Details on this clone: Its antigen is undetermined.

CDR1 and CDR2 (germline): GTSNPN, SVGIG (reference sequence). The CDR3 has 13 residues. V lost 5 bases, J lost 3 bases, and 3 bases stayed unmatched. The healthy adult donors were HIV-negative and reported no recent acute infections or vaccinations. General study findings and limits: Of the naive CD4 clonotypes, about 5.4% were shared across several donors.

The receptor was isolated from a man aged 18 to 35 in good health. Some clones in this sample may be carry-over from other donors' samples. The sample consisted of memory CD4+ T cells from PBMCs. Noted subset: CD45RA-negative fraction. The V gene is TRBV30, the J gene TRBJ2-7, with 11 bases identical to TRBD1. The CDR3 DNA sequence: TGTGCCTGGGGGACAGGGGGTGTCTACGAGCAGTACTTC. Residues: CAWGTGGVYEQYF. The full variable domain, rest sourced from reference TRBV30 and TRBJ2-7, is SQTIHQWPATLVQPVGSPLSLECTVEGTSNPNLYWYRQAAGRGLQLLFYSVGIGQISSEVPQNLSASRPQDRQFILSSKKLLLSDSGFYLCAWGTGGVYEQYFGPGTRLTVT.